One TCR beta chain is described in this entry. Trimming removed 1 base from V and 0 bases from J; junction bases left unmatched: 5. CDR3 length equals 16 residues. Germline V gene data show CDR1 as SGHTA and CDR2 as FQGTGA. This sample was included in a study of blood T cell repertoires in COVID-19. At the level of the study: From the United States, Italy and Spain came samples of acute and convalescent COVID-19.

Assay used: immunoSEQ multiplex PCR; TCRdb lists only in-frame clones, some missing. This table holds 300,000 to 450,000 clones, about 87% found once. The material sequenced was PBMCs or T cells enriched from blood (not recorded which). This chain uses TRBV7-3 with TRBJ1-1; 7 nucleotides agree with TRBD1. The receptor was derived from a man between 25 and 39 years old who had recovered from COVID-19. Here the CDR3 reads CASSLNRGGLNTEAFF. The CDR3 nucleotides read TGTGCCAGCAGCTTAAACAGGGGAGGATTGAACACTGAAGCTTTCTTT.